This passage covers 18 T cell receptor beta chains from one sample sequenced in a study of cytomegalovirus exposure and HLA in healthy donors. Amplification used 60 Vbeta primers and 13 Jbeta primers. The protocol was immunoSEQ multiplex PCR, while the TCRdb copy is restricted to in-frame clones and leaves out a portion. The sample lists about 120,000 clones; around three quarters were seen once. Sequenced: PBMCs. These receptors all stem from a woman in her thirties in good health and CMV-seropositive.

The V and J genes are TRBV4-1 and TRBJ2-3; TRBD2 aligns across 14 bases. There are 18 residues in the CDR3. Looked up from germline, CDR1 is MGHRA and CDR2 is YSYEKL. Trimming cost V 4 bases and J 6 bases; bases outside gene matches: 12. The CDR3 nucleotides read TGCGCCAGCAGCCCGATACTAGGACTAGCGGGGGGCAGGGATACGCAGTATTTT. This encodes CASSPILGLAGGRDTQYF.

The V and J genes are TRBV28 and TRBJ1-1; a weak D match, TRBD1 (5 bases). The CDR3 is made up of 16 amino acids. Germline V gives CDR1 MDHEN, CDR2 SYDVKM. V was pared by 10 bases and J by 0 bases, with 21 bases between. CDR3 bases: TGTGCCACCTTTGGCGGGGACCTTTTAATGAACACTGAAGCTTTCTTT. It codes for CATFGGDLLMNTEAFF.

The rearrangement links TRBV10-3 to TRBJ1-6; 9 positions agree with TRBD1. Germline CDR1 ENHRY, CDR2 SYGVKD. Trimming removed 2 bases from V and 7 bases from J; junction bases left unmatched: 3. CDR3 length: 15 amino acids. CDR3 sequence (DNA): TGTGCCATCAGTGAGACAGGGGGCGAAAATTCACCCCTCCACTTT. Translated: CAISETGGENSPLHF.

J is TRBJ2-7 and V is TRBV5-1; D gene uncertain. This CDR3 is built from 16 residues. Between the trimmed V and J ends, which lost 0 bases and 0 bases, there was a span of 13 bases. The V gene's germline CDR1 is SGHRS and CDR2 YFSETQ. CDR3 region: CASSLGSRLSSYEQYF. CDR3 DNA sequence: TGCGCCAGCAGCTTGGGAAGCCGGTTGAGCTCCTACGAGCAGTACTTC.

This clone was counted between two and nine times. The gene calls are TRBV4-1 and TRBJ1-1, with D hard to call. The germline V gene encodes CDR1 MGHRA and CDR2 YSYEKL. Trimming pared 0 bases from V and 0 bases from J, leaving 5 bases between. The CDR3 length is 14 residues. DNA for the CDR3: TGCGCCAGCAGCCAAGACAGAATGAACACTGAAGCTTTCTTT. Translating gives CASSQDRMNTEAFF.

The rearrangement uses TRBV6-5 and TRBJ2-1; the match to TRBD2 covers 8 bases. Trimming removed 5 bases from V and 3 bases from J; junction bases left unmatched: 6. The CDR3 has 15 residues. Germline-derived CDR1 and CDR2 are MNHEY and SVGAGI. CDR3 sequence: CASSKSGGHYNEQFF. CDR3 DNA sequence: TGTGCCAGCAGTAAAAGCGGGGGTCACTACAATGAGCAGTTCTTC.

The V and J genes are TRBV11-1 and TRBJ2-3; 9 positions agree with TRBD2. The CDR3 extends over 16 amino acids. Germline CDR1 SGHAT, CDR2 FQDESV (reference sequence). V was pared by 2 bases and J by 8 bases, with 11 bases of the junction left unmatched. The DNA of the CDR3 is TGTGCCAGCAGCTTATCGGCTAGCGGGGCCCGGGGTACGCAGTATTTT. It specifies CASSLSASGARGTQYF.

This clone came up many times. The chain employs TRBV27 and TRBJ2-1, with TRBD2 matching over 12 bases. The CDR3 runs 15 residues. The trim removed 8 bases at V and 9 bases at J, leaving 11 bases unmatched. CDR1 and CDR2 (germline): MNHEY, SMNVEV (reference sequence). CDR3 coding DNA: TGTGCCAGCCACAAACCTCGGACTAGCGGGGTTGAGCAGTTCTTC. Its translation is CASHKPRTSGVEQFF.

The rearrangement joins TRBV4-1 to TRBJ1-2; D unclear. CDR1 and CDR2 from the germline V gene are MGHRA and YSYEKL. This CDR3 has 14 residues. Trimming cost V 1 base and J 4 bases, with 10 bases left between them. CDR3: CASSQVVRIYGYTF. The CDR3 DNA reads TGCGCCAGCAGCCAAGTTGTCAGGATCTATGGCTACACCTTC.

V and J are TRBV5-1 and TRBJ2-1; D may be TRBD2 (6 bases). Per germline, CDR1 SGHRS and CDR2 YFSETQ. This CDR3 comprises 15 residues. V was cut by 0 bases and J by 0 bases, with 7 bases left in between. The CDR3 here is CASSLDGSSYNEQFF. DNA for the CDR3: TGCGCCAGCAGCTTGGACGGGAGCTCCTACAATGAGCAGTTCTTC.

This chain links TRBV7-2 with TRBJ1-2; D may be TRBD1 (5 bases). Looked up from germline, CDR1 is SGHTA and CDR2 is FQGNSA. The CDR3 totals 15 residues. Trimming shortened V by 2 bases and J by 4 bases, and 14 bases separated the two germline ends. CDR3 DNA sequence: TGTGCCAGCAGCTTATTCGGAACAGGCATCTATGGCTACACCTTC. It codes for CASSLFGTGIYGYTF.

The genes are TRBV28 and TRBJ2-2; maybe TRBD2 (7 bases). The V gene's germline CDR1 is MDHEN and CDR2 SYDVKM. The CDR3 spans 14 residues. The ends were cut back, 8 bases at V and 5 bases at J, with 15 bases in the middle. CDR3 in DNA: TGTGCCAGCCACGAGGGAGGGGGAACCGGGGAGCTGTTTTTT. Amino acids: CASHEGGGTGELFF.

The chain combines TRBV25-1 with TRBJ1-2, with D perhaps matching TRBD1 (5 bases). The germline CDR1 and CDR2 sequences are MGHDK and SYGVNS. Trimming stripped 6 bases from V and 8 bases from J, with 10 bases between. The CDR3 has 11 amino acids. CDR3 residues: CASSSGGGYTF. CDR3 bases: TGTGCCAGCAGCAGTGGGGGGGGCTACACCTTC.

This clone showed up just once. The chain carries TRBV28 and TRBJ1-4, with 9 positions matching TRBD1. Germline V gives CDR1 MDHEN, CDR2 SYDVKM. The CDR3 has 15 amino acids. The trim removed 7 bases at V and 7 bases at J, leaving 10 bases unmatched. In nucleotides, the CDR3 is TGTGCCAGCAAGTTAGGGGGACAGGGCGTTGAAAAACTGTTTTTT. Translated: CASKLGGQGVEKLFF. Full variable domain (missing parts from reference TRBV28 and TRBJ1-4): DVKVTQSSRYLVKRTGEKVFLECVQDMDHENMFWYRQDPGLGLRLIYFSYDVKMKEKGDIPEGYSVSREKKERFSLILESASTNQTSMYLCASKLGGQGVEKLFFGSGTQLSVL.

The chain couples TRBV5-4 to TRBJ2-5, with TRBD2 identical over 14 bases. V shed 0 bases and J 4 bases; nucleotides not matched to a gene: 2. Germline lookup yields CDR1 SGHNT and CDR2 YYREEE (reference sequence). The CDR3 has 16 residues. The CDR3 spells CASSLGLAGGGETQYF. The CDR3 nucleotides read TGTGCCAGCAGCTTGGGACTAGCGGGGGGGGGAGAGACCCAGTACTTC.

This CDR3 reads CARSFRPERVGEQFF. The CDR3 nucleotides read TGTGCCAGAAGCTTTCGGCCGGAGAGAGTCGGTGAGCAGTTCTTC. This chain uses TRBV5-3 with TRBJ2-1; unclear D gene. TRBV5-3 is treated as an ORF (open reading frame) with a function not yet certain. The CDR3 consists of 15 residues. Between the trimmed V and J ends, which lost 2 bases and 9 bases, there was a span of 18 bases.

This chain connects TRBV10-3 to TRBJ1-6, with 10 bases that match TRBD1. The V gene end was trimmed by 4 bases and the J gene end by 7 bases; junction bases not matched to a gene: 7. The CDR3 runs to 16 residues. CDR1 and CDR2 (germline): ENHRY, SYGVKD. CDR3 nucleotides: TGTGCCATCAGTGCCGCGTGGGGACAGGGGAATTCACCCCTCCACTTT. It specifies CAISAAWGQGNSPLHF.

This chain connects TRBV10-2 to TRBJ1-6; D not certain. Trimming cost V 10 bases and J 0 bases, with 16 bases left between them. Looked up from germline, CDR1 is WSHSY and CDR2 is SAAADI. The CDR3 totals 16 residues. In nucleotides, the CDR3 is TGCGCCACCCTTCCCGGGGAGAGCTCCTATAATTCACCCCTCCACTTT. Translating gives CATLPGESSYNSPLHF.